The text below deals with one T cell receptor beta chain. This clone occurred a few times. There is no known antigen for this receptor. No much larger clonotype is one base removed from it; base qualities were not supplied. CDR1 WNHNN and CDR2 SYGVQD are derived from the germline V gene (reference sequence). Counted from cysteine to phenylalanine, this CDR3 has 13 amino acids. The only DNA kept is the CDR3, 39 bases in frame from the first base. The junction carries 11 bases between V and J, which are trimmed by 6 bases and 2 bases respectively. This record belongs to a study of cytomegalovirus exposure and HLA in healthy donors (dated by TCRdb to 2017 to 2019). For context, the study as a whole: According to an earlier analysis of a few hundred of the donors, roughly 180 million T cells yielded 117 million unique TCR beta sequences and 276 Gb of sequence data. An early release covering roughly 600 HLA-typed donors comprised about 300 gigabases of sequencing data and 85 million or so unique TCR sequences. Of the 398 genotyped donors, roughly 80% fell in the genetic ancestry cluster associated with self-reported Caucasian donors. The study aimed to test whether signatures of past pathogen exposure could be identified by cataloging public T cell receptors. The study profiled the T cell repertoires of more than 500 subjects by immunosequencing and related them to cytomegalovirus serostatus. A separate validation cohort of more than 100 different subjects was used in addition to the approximately 670-subject first cohort. The study combined high-throughput TCR immunosequencing, statistical association of individual TCRs with disease status, and machine learning to predict cytomegalovirus infection status. A later analysis re-analyzed previously published TCR beta repertoires from approximately 670 donors and added high-resolution HLA genotyping to study TCR occurrence patterns. Rather than using new phenotypic data, the later analysis identified candidate immune exposures from TCR beta sequences and from how often those sequences occurred across donors. An earlier analysis of some 500 of the donors applied high-throughput TCR beta sequencing to assess whether each TCR beta V gene segment acted as functional or pseudogenic. Donor age, sex, ethnicity and CMV serostatus were compiled together with the repertoire data. A later genetic analysis took genome-wide SNP genotypes for about three fifths of the roughly 670 donors and used that subset as a discovery cohort. All discovery cohort repertoires had been generated using a single sequencing platform. HLA typing covered class I and class II loci at four-digit resolution. Typing coverage varied by locus: 629-630 donors for A, B, C, DRB1 and DQB1; roughly 520 for DQA1; about 590 for DPA1; around 450 for DPB1. Because of strong linkage in the cohort, roughly five DR-DQ haplotypes were treated as single units for association and clustering. Among some 410 genotyped donors of the cohort, an average of around 240,000 unique TCR beta nucleotide sequences were sequenced per donor, roughly 20% of them non-productive. Overall study results and their limits: When HLA alleles, especially DR and DQ, strongly co-occurred, TCR associations were difficult to assign to individual alleles. Roughly uniform sequencing depth across donors was assumed in presence/absence analyses, although this assumption may not hold. HLA typing was unavailable for some donors at each locus, so association tests used only the typed subset. In a later analysis, several top co-occurrence clusters were reported to appear linked to parvovirus B19, influenza, CMV and Epstein-Barr virus. A group of highly shared sequence variants was considered likely to be a technical artifact of the sequencing pipeline. Some IMGT-functional V segments, including TRBV6-2 and TRBV6-3, could not be told apart with the 87-base-pair reads, so those segments were excluded. Correlated functional status among segregating V segments might be attributable to linkage disequilibrium, but an unknown experimental factor could not be ruled out. In both the original and validation cohorts, the classifier was reported to diagnose cytomegalovirus status with high specificity and sensitivity. Broadly in line with IMGT annotations, most TCR beta V segments showed up in productive rearrangements about 90% or about 30% of the time in an earlier analysis of 450 to 600 of the donors. Most TCR sequences were observed very rarely across donors, whereas some public TCRs were present in many individuals. In this cohort, only TCR beta chains were sequenced, and detectable features were limited by the absence of alpha or paired-chain data. The study gave a list of more than 150 TCR beta chains associated with cytomegalovirus. Most CMV-associated TCR beta chains appeared to be HLA-restricted in a later analysis, and the HLA associations seemed to be driven largely by CMV exposure. For the cohort, immune exposure information was limited to CMV serostatus. A further reported finding was that TCR beta sequences accurately predicted the HLA-A and HLA-B alleles for most subjects in the first cohort. The authors suggested that the approach could potentially be extended to other disease states and immunological phenotypes. Seventeen rarely observed V segments, including chromosome 9 orphons, were excluded from the earlier analysis of approximately 500 of the donors because counts were too low. A later analysis found that TCR association rates varied across HLA loci, with DRB1 alleles showing the most associated TCRs and HLA-C alleles the fewest. A later genetic analysis associated a missense DCLRE1C variant with V-gene and J-gene trimming of TCR beta chains, and an independent cohort replicated the association. A few of the identified cytomegalovirus-associated TCR beta chains were confirmed in vitro to be specific for cytomegalovirus antigens. In a later analysis, HLA-associated TCR beta chains were found to be more clonally expanded and to have lower generation probabilities than equally common non-associated chains. According to a later genetic analysis, donors in an Asian-associated ancestry cluster had fewer N-insertions in productive TCRs than the roughly 660-donor mean. At a false discovery rate of 0.05, a later analysis linked approximately 18,000 TCR beta sequences to specific HLA alleles.

Receptors were amplified or captured by the immunoSEQ multiplex PCR assay. For the multiplex PCR, a mixture combining 60 forward primers for TCR Vbeta segments and 13 reverse primers for TCR Jbeta segments was used. The CDR3 region of rearranged TCR beta genes was amplified from genomic DNA with a multiplex PCR assay. On the Illumina HiSeq System, the amplified TCR beta libraries were sequenced as 87-base-pair reads. The published analysis was carried out like this. A later analysis counted approximately 76 million unique TCR beta chains across the 666 repertoires, and some 11 million of these chains were shared by at least two donors. To remove PCR and sequencing errors, raw reads were error-corrected and collapsed into unique sequences using a nearest-neighbor algorithm that merged closely related sequences. To assign V, D and J gene segments, CDR3 sequences were aligned to IMGT reference sequences. For a sequence to be retained, a match of at least six nucleotides to both a V gene segment and a J gene segment was required. A rearrangement was called productive if the CDR3 had no stop codons and remained in frame with V and J, and every other rearrangement was called non-productive. Following IMGT convention, CDR3 was defined as the stretch from the second conserved V-encoded cysteine up to the conserved J-encoded phenylalanine. The earlier analysis of around 640 of the donors excluded sequences that lacked an unambiguous match to a single V gene segment. In an earlier analysis of a few hundred of the donors, V segments were called functional above 56.7% productive rearrangements and were called segregating when the between-donor standard deviation exceeded 5%. To diagnose cytomegalovirus status from the catalog of TCR beta chain sequences, a statistical classification framework was built. A later analysis assigned V and J genes by comparing TCR nucleotide sequences with IMGT/GENE-DB human TR gene sequences. Using the TCRdist pipeline, a later analysis assigned CDR3 sequences along with most-parsimonious VDJ recombination scenarios. In a later analysis, each TCR beta chain was defined by its CDR3 amino acid sequence together with its V-gene family, and reads lacking a unique V-gene family were excluded. As a way to deal with suspected cross-contamination and a sequencing artifact, a later analysis dropped over 550 nucleotide sequences that were highly shared and had low generation probability. For each public chain, a later analysis derived a clonal expansion index from normalized ranks of inferred template counts within each repertoire. In a later analysis, generation probabilities were computed using a VDJ recombination model fitted to out-of-frame rearrangements, and the results were checked against IGoR. In a later analysis, hypergeometric tests were used to score TCR-TCR, TCR-HLA and TCR-CMV co-occurrence, with a repertoire-size bias correction applied to TCR pairs. False discovery rates were estimated in a later analysis by permuting HLA or CMV assignments 20 times. In a later analysis, co-occurring TCRs were grouped with DBSCAN, and TCRdist sequence similarity was added when clustering was performed within HLA-allele-positive subsets. For co-occurrence clustering, repertoires with fewer than 30,000 or more than 120,000 public chains were excluded, along with 4 to 6 repertoires with anomalous nucleotide sharing. TCRdb mirrors the immuneACCESS table, restricted to in-frame sequences. Some clones are absent from its copies; in checked studies, under half trace to an unresolved V gene, and the reason for the others is unknown. V and J calls and clone size come straight from that table; D and trimming were deduced from the DNA. Present in this sample are under 200,000 clones, about an eighth of which were seen just once. Less than 8.5% of the sample lies in the top ten.

The cohort was made up of several hundred healthy bone marrow donors. At the time of sampling, every cohort member was nominally healthy, though immune exposures that went unrecorded were likely present. The donor was CMV seropositive and was included in the group of almost 300 seropositive cohort members. Each donor provided a peripheral blood sample, and peripheral blood mononuclear cells were used for TCR beta sequencing. Genomic DNA was extracted from the blood cell samples with the Qiagen DNeasy Blood Extraction Kit. Input material: PBMCs. This receptor was obtained from a man in his fifties in good health and CMV-seropositive. This chain joins TRBV10-1 to TRBJ2-7, and the D gene may be TRBD2, 5 bases matching. The sequence in DNA is TGCGCCAGCAGGCTAGCCCTACCCTACGAGCAGTACTTC. Its amino acids are CASRLALPYEQYF.